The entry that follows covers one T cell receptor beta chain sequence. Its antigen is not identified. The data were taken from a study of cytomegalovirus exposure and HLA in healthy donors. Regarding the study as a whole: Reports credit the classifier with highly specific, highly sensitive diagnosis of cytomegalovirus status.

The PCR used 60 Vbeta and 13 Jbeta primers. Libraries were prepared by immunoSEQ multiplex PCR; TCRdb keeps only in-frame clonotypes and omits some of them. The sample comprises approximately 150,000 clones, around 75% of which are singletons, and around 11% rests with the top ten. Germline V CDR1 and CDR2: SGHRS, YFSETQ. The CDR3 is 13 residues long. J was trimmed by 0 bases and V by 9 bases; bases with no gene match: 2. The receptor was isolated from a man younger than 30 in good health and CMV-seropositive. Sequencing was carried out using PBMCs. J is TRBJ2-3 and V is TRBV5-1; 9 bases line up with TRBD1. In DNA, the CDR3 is TGCGCCACCGGGACAGGGAGCACAGATACGCAGTATTTT. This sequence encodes CATGTGSTDTQYF.